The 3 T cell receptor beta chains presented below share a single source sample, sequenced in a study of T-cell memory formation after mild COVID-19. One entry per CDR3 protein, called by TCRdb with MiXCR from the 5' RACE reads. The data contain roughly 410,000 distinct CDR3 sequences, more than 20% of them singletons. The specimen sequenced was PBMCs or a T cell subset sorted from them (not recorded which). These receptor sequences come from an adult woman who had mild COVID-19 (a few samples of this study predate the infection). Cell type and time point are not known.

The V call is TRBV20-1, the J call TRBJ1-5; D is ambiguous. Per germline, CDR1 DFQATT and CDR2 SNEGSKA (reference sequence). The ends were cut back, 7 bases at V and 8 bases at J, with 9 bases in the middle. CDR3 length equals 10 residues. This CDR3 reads CSVGREPQHF. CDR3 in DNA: TGCAGTGTAGGTCGGGAGCCCCAGCATTTT.

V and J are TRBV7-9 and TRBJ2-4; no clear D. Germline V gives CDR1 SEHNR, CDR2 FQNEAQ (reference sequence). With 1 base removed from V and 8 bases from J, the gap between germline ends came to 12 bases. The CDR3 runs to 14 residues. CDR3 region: CASSLVSGVDIQYF. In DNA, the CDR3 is TGTGCCAGCAGCTTAGTTTCTGGGGTCGACATTCAGTACTTC.

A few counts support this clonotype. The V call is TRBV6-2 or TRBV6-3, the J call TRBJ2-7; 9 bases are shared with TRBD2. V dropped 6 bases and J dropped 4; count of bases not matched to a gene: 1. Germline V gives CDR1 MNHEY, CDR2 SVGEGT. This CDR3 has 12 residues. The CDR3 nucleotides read TGTGCCAGCAGGACTAGCGGTTACGAGCAGTACTTC. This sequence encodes CASRTSGYEQYF.